This TCR beta chain was recovered during a study of T cells in Graves' hyperthyroidism and ophthalmopathy. About the study: Before any treatment, at initial diagnosis, peripheral blood was collected. Study-level results: Also found in blood were most expanded thyroid clonotypes above 0.001.

Many counts were recorded for this clonotype. As yet, its antigen is unknown. Amplified TCR beta CDR3 regions derived from RNA transcripts. HTBI primers were used for first-round RT-PCR of the TCR CDR3. MiXCR, applied by TCRdb to the multiplex PCR reads, yields one record per CDR3 protein. Here the sample spans fewer than 650,000 distinct CDR3 sequences, over 11% being singletons. Germline loops: CDR1 MNHEY, CDR2 SMNVEV (reference sequence). J lost 4 bases, V lost 1 base, and 7 bases had no gene match. This CDR3 has 18 amino acids. Exclusion of patients followed from uncontrolled infection, other autoimmune disease, pregnancy or lactation. The blood was taken when hyperthyroidism was first diagnosed, before any ophthalmopathy symptoms showed up.

The receptor was isolated from a young woman with Graves' hyperthyroidism that later progressed to Graves' ophthalmopathy. The sequencing sample was made of blood. This rearrangement joins TRBV27 to TRBJ2-1; TRBD2 aligns across 13 bases. The CDR3 sequence: CASSLFGTSGAVYNEQFF. The CDR3 region has the DNA TGTGCCAGCAGTTTATTCGGGACTAGCGGGGCGGTGTACAATGAGCAGTTCTTC.